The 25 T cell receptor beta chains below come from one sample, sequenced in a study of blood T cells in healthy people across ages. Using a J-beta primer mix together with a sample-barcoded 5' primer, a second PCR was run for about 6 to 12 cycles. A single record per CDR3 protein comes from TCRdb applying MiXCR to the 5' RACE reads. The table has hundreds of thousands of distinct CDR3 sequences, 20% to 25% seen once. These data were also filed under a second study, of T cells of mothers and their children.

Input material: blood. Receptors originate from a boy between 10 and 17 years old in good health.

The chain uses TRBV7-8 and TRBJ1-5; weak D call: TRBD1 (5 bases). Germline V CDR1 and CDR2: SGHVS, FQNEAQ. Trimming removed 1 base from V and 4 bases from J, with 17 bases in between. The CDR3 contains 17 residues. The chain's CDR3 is CASSLVGQGGGNQPQHF. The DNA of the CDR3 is TGTGCCAGCAGCTTAGTTGGGCAGGGTGGGGGTAATCAGCCCCAGCATTTT. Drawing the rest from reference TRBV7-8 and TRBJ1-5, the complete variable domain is GAGVSQSPRYKVAKRGQDVALRCDPISGHVSLFWYQQALGQGPEFLTYFQNEAQLDKSGLPSDRFFAERPEGSVSTLKIQRTQQEDSAVYLCASSLVGQGGGNQPQHFGDGTRLSIL.

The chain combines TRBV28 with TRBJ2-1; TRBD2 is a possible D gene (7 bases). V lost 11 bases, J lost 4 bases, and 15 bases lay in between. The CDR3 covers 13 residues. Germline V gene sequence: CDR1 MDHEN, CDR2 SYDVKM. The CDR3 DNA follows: TGTGCCGGGGGGGGCGGGGAGTACAATGAGCAGTTCTTC. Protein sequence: CAGGGGEYNEQFF.

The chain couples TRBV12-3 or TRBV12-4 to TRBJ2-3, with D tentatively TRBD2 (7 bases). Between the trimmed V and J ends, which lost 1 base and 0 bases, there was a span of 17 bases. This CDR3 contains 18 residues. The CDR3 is CASSLVLRGGTSTDTQYF. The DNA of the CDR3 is TGTGCCAGCAGTTTAGTTCTTAGGGGGGGTACTAGCACAGATACGCAGTATTTT.

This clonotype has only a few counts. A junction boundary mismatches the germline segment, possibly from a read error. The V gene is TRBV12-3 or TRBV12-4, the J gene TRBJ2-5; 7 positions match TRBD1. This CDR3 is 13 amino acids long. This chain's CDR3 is CASSPTGVNEQLF. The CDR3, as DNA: TGTGCCAGCAGCCCAACAGGGGTCAATGAGCAGCTCTTC.

CDR3: CASSITRDKNIQYF. The CDR3 coding sequence is TGTGCCAGTAGTATAACCAGGGACAAAAACATTCAGTACTTC. The chain links TRBV19 to TRBJ2-4; D possibly corresponds to TRBD1 (5 bases). CDR3 length: 14 amino acids. Trimming pared 2 bases from V and 3 bases from J, leaving 8 bases between. The germline CDR1 and CDR2 sequences are LNHDA and SQIVND (reference sequence).

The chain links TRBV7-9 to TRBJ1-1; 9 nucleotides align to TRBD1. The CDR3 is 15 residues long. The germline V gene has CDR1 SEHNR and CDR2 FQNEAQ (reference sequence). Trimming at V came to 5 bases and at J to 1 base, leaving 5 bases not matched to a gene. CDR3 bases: TGTGCCAGCAGCGAGGGACAGGGTTCGAACACTGAAGCTTTCTTT. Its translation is CASSEGQGSNTEAFF.

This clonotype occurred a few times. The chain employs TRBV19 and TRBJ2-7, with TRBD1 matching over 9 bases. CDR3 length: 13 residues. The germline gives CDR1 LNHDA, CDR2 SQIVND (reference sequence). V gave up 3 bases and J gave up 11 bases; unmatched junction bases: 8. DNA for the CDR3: TGTGCCAGTAGTATCAACCGGGACAGGGTAAAGTACTTC. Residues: CASSINRDRVKYF. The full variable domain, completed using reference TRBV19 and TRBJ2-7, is DGGITQSPKYLFRKEGQNVTLSCEQNLNHDAMYWYRQDPGQGLRLIYYSQIVNDFQKGDIAEGYSVSREKKESFPLTVTSAQKNPTAFYLCASSINRDRVKYFGPGTRLTVT.

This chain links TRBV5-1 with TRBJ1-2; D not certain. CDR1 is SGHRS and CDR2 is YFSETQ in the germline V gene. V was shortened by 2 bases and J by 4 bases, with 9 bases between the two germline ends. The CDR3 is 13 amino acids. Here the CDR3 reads CASSFADTYGYTF. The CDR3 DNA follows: TGCGCCAGCAGCTTTGCAGACACCTATGGCTACACCTTC. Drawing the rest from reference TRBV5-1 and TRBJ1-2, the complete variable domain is KAGVTQTPRYLIKTRGQQVTLSCSPISGHRSVSWYQQTPGQGLQFLFEYFSETQRNKGNFPGRFSGRQFSNSRSEMNVSTLELGDSALYLCASSFADTYGYTFGSGTRLTVV.

The CDR3 DNA reads TGCAGTGCTAGCGTACAGGGGGGTGAGGCTTTCTTT. It encodes CSASVQGGEAFF. The V call is TRBV20-1, the J call TRBJ1-1; 8 bases align to TRBD1. This CDR3 has 12 amino acids. The germline V gene has CDR1 DFQATT and CDR2 SNEGSKA (reference sequence). V shed 3 bases and J 11 bases; nucleotides not matched to a gene: 8.

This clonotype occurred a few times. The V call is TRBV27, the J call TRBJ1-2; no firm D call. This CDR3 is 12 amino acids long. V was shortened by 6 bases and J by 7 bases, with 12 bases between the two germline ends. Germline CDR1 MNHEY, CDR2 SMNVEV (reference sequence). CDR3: CASRASEGGYTF. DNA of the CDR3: TGTGCCAGCAGGGCGTCGGAGGGTGGCTACACCTTC.

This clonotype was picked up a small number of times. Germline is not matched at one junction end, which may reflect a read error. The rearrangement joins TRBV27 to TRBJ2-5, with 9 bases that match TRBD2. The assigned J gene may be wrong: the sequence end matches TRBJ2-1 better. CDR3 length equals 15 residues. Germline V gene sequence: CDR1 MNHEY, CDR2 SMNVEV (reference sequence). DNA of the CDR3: TGTGCCTGCAGTTTTGTGCGGGGGGGCCCCCATGAGCAGTTCTTC. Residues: CACSFVRGGPHEQFF.

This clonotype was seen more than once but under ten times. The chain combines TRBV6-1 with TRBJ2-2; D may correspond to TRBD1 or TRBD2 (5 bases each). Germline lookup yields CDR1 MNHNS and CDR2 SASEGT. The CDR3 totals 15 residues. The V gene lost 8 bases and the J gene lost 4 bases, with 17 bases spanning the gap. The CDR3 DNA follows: TGTGCCAGCGCGGACCCGGGGCTATCCACCGGGGAGCTGTTTTTT. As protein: CASADPGLSTGELFF.

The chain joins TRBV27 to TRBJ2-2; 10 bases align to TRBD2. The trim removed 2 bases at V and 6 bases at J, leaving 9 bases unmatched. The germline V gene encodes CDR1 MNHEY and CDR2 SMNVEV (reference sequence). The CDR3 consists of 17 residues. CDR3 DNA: TGTGCCAGCAGTTTACAAGCGGGAGGGCCCGAGGCCGGGGAGCTGTTTTTT. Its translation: CASSLQAGGPEAGELFF.

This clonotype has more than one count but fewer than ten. CDR3 in DNA: TGTGCCAGCAGCCGAACCACCGAGACACATCTTTCCCAGTACTTC. This translates into CASSRTTETHLSQYF. The gene calls are TRBV6-5 and TRBJ2-5; D unclear. V dropped 6 bases and J dropped 9 bases, with 23 bases sitting between them. This CDR3 has 15 residues. Germline CDR1 MNHEY, CDR2 SVGAGI.

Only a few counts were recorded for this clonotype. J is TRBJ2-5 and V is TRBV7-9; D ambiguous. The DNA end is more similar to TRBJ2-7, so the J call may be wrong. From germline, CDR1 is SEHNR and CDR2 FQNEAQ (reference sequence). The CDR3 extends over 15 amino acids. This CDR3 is CASSALKGAFYEQYF. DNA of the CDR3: TGTGCCAGCAGCGCCCTAAAAGGAGCCTTCTACGAGCAGTACTTC.

CDR3: CASSKVRGGTEAFF. The CDR3 DNA follows: TGTGCCAGCAGTAAGGTCAGGGGAGGGACTGAAGCTTTCTTT. The chain links TRBV6-2 or TRBV6-3 to TRBJ1-1, with D maybe TRBD1 (6 bases). CDR3 length: 14 amino acids. The V end was cut by 5 bases, the J end by 5 bases, with 15 bases between. The germline V gene encodes CDR1 MNHEY and CDR2 SVGEGT.

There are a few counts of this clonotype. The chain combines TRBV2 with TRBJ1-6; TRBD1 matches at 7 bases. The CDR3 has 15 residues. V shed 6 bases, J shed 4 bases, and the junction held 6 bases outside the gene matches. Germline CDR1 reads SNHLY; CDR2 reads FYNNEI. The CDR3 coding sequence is TGTGCCAGCAGCCGGGACAGATTGTATAATTCACCCCTCCACTTT. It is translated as CASSRDRLYNSPLHF.

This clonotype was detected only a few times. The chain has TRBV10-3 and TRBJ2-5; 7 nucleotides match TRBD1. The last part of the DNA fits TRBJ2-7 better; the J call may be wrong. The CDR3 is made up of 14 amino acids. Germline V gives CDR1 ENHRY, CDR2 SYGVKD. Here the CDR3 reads CAISYTGDAYEQYF. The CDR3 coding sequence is TGTGCCATCAGTTACACAGGGGATGCCTACGAGCAGTACTTC.

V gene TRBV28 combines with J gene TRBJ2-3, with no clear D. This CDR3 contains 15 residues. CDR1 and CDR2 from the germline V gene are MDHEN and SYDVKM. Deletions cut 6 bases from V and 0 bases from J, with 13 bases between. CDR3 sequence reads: CASRTDRPSTDTQYF. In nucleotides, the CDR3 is TGTGCCAGCAGAACAGACCGACCTAGCACAGATACGCAGTATTTT.

CDR3 residues: CSVKSGGDTEAFF. CDR3 in DNA: TGCAGCGTAAAGTCGGGGGGGGACACTGAAGCTTTCTTT. The J gene is TRBJ1-1, the V gene TRBV29-1, with D possibly being TRBD1 (5 bases). V was cut by 6 bases and J by 3 bases, with 14 bases left in between. The CDR3 covers 13 residues. Germline V lookup: CDR1 SQVTM, CDR2 ANQGSEA. The whole variable domain, remainder taken from reference TRBV29-1 and TRBJ1-1, is SAVISQKPSRDICQRGTSLTIQCQVDSQVTMMFWYRQQPGQSLTLIATANQGSEATYESGFVIDKFPISRPNLTFSTLTVSNMSPEDSSIYLCSVKSGGDTEAFFGQGTRLTVV.

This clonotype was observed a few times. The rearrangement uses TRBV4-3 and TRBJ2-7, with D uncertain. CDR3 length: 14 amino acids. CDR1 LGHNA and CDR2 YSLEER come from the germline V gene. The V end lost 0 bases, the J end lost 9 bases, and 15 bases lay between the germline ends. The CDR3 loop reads CASSQDRGVGGQYF. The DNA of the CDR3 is TGCGCCAGCAGCCAAGATCGTGGAGTTGGCGGGCAGTACTTC.

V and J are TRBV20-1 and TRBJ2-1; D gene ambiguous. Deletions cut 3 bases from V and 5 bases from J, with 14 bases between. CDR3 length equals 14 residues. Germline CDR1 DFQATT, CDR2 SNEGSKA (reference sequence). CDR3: CSARPLTFDNEQFF. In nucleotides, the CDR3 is TGCAGTGCTAGGCCACTAACTTTCGACAATGAGCAGTTCTTC.

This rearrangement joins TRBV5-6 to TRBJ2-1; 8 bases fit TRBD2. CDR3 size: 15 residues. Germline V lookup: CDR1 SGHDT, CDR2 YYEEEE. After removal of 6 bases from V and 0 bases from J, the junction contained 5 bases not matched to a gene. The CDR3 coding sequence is TGTGCCAGCACGAGCGGGGGAAGCTCCTACAATGAGCAGTTCTTC. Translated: CASTSGGSSYNEQFF.

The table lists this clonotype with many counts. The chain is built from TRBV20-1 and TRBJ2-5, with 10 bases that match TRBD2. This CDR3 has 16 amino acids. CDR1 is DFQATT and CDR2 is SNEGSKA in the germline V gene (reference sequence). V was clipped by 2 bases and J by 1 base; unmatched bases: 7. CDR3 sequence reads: CSARSLTSGSQETQYF. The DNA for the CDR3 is TGCAGTGCTAGATCTTTGACTAGCGGGTCCCAAGAGACCCAGTACTTC.

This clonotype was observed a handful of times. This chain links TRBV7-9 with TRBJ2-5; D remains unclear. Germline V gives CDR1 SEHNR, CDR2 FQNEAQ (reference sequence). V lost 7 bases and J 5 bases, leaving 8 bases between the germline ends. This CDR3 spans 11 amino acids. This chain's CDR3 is CASNAAETQYF. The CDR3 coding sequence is TGTGCCAGCAATGCGGCGGAGACCCAGTACTTC.